A selection of T cell receptor beta chains follows, all from one sample in a study of CD8+ T cells in alopecia areata. Sequencing used immunoSEQ multiplex PCR; TCRdb keeps in-frame clones, though not all of them. The data hold fewer than 100,000 clones, with just over 70% observed a single time. Specimen: CD8+ T cells sorted from blood, collected at week 44, from a patient treated with tofacitinib. These receptors were collected from a human donor with alopecia areata. The CDR3 runs from the conserved cysteine through the conserved F or W. The D gene is left open where the match is weak. Clone size, where shown, is once, few, many, or a class for clones that have expanded.

abundance	j_gene	d_gene	v_gene	CDR3aa	CDR3nt
-	TRBJ2-7	-	TRBV4-1	CASSQVWTEAYEQYF	TGCGCCAGCAGCCAAGTCTGGACAGAGGCCTACGAGCAGTACTTC
-	TRBJ2-5	-	TRBV10-2	CATVPADRYQETQYF	TGCGCCACCGTCCCGGCGGACAGATACCAAGAGACCCAGTACTTC
-	TRBJ2-7	TRBD2	TRBV19	CASSSWTSGGQKEQYEQYF	TGTGCCAGTAGTTCCTGGACTAGCGGGGGGCAAAAAGAGCAATACGAGCAGTACTTC
-	TRBJ2-7	-	TRBV11-2	CASSLGRAYEQYF	TGTGCCAGCAGCTTAGGTCGGGCCTACGAGCAGTACTTC
-	TRBJ2-7	-	TRBV7-2	CASSSDGAYEQYF	TGTGCCAGCAGCTCGGACGGGGCCTACGAGCAGTACTTC
-	TRBJ2-3	-	TRBV27	CASSFHRADTQYF	TGTGCCAGCAGTTTCCATCGAGCAGATACGCAGTATTTT
-	TRBJ2-7	-	TRBV11-3	CASSLPRGPRYEQYF	TGTGCCAGCAGCTTACCCCGGGGACCTAGATACGAGCAGTACTTC
-	TRBJ1-1	-	TRBV4-3	CASSQNRAMNTEAFF	TGCGCCAGCAGCCAAAACAGAGCGATGAACACTGAAGCTTTCTTT
-	TRBJ2-3	-	TRBV11-2	CASSLRATDTQYF	TGTGCCAGCAGCTTAAGGGCCACAGATACGCAGTATTTT
-	TRBJ2-7	-	TRBV10-3	CAISEGQLYEQYF	TGTGCCATCAGTGAGGGACAGCTCTACGAGCAGTACTTC
few	TRBJ2-3	TRBD1	TRBV4-3	CASSQEGGADTQYF	TGCGCCAGCAGCCAAGAAGGGGGCGCAGATACGCAGTATTTT
-	TRBJ2-1	-	TRBV9	CASSVGISYNEQFF	TGTGCCAGCAGCGTAGGTATCTCCTACAATGAGCAGTTCTTC
once	TRBJ1-1	-	TRBV30	CAWSPPAQRYTEAFF	TGTGCCTGGAGCCCCCCCGCGCAGAGATACACTGAAGCTTTCTTT
-	TRBJ2-1	TRBD2	TRBV30	CAWSVLTAGGLNEQFF	TGTGCCTGGAGCGTCCTCACAGCGGGGGGGCTCAATGAGCAGTTCTTC
few	TRBJ2-3	TRBD1	TRBV29-1	CSVSRPGGYDTQYF	TGCAGCGTTTCCCGCCCAGGGGGCTATGATACGCAGTATTTT
few	TRBJ1-1	-	TRBV7-9	CASSSDRDTEAFF	TGTGCCAGCAGCTCCGACAGAGACACTGAAGCTTTCTTT
-	TRBJ2-7	-	TRBV29-1	CSVEELDSYEQYF	TGCAGCGTTGAAGAACTCGATTCCTACGAGCAGTACTTC
-	TRBJ1-6	-	TRBV5-1	CASSEGSYNSPLHF	TGCGCCAGCAGTGAAGGCTCCTATAATTCACCCCTCCACTTT
few	TRBJ2-5	-	TRBV7-7	CASSYRVGAETQYF	TGTGCCAGCAGCTACAGGGTTGGGGCGGAGACCCAGTACTTC
-	TRBJ1-4	TRBD1	TRBV14	CASSQGDRGLEKLFF	TGTGCCAGCAGCCAAGGTGACAGGGGGCTTGAAAAACTGTTTTTT
-	TRBJ2-6	-	TRBV10-3	CATTPGHGGANVLTF	TGTGCCACAACCCCAGGGCACGGAGGGGCCAACGTCCTGACTTTC
-	TRBJ2-1	TRBD1	TRBV13	CASSHPDRQREQFF	TGTGCCAGCAGCCACCCGGACAGGCAAAGGGAGCAGTTCTTC
-	TRBJ2-1	TRBD2	TRBV5-6	CASSQSSGGWRNEQFF	TGTGCCAGCAGCCAATCTAGCGGGGGATGGAGAAATGAGCAGTTCTTC
few	TRBJ2-2	-	TRBV7-9	CASSSGGAGELFF	TGTGCCAGCAGCTCCGGGGGAGCGGGGGAGCTGTTTTTT
-	TRBJ1-1	-	TRBV14	CASSPGGAYTEAFF	TGTGCCAGCAGCCCTGGGGGGGCCTACACTGAAGCTTTCTTT
-	TRBJ1-5	-	TRBV27	CASSVLGDSNQPQHF	TGTGCCAGCAGCGTTTTAGGAGATAGCAATCAGCCCCAGCATTTT
-	TRBJ2-1	-	TRBV13	CASSLGKRGTGEQFF	TGTGCCAGCAGCTTAGGCAAACGGGGGACCGGTGAGCAGTTCTTC
-	TRBJ1-3	-	TRBV29-1	CSVEEPGISGNTIYF	TGCAGCGTTGAAGAGCCAGGCATCTCTGGAAACACCATATATTTT
-	TRBJ2-7	TRBD2	TRBV6-5	CASRTELAGSYEQYF	TGTGCCAGCAGAACAGAACTAGCGGGCTCCTACGAGCAGTACTTC
-	TRBJ2-1	TRBD2	TRBV25-1	CASWGGGGLSSYNEQFF	TGTGCCAGCTGGGGAGGCGGGGGGCTGAGCTCCTACAATGAGCAGTTCTTC
-	TRBJ2-7	-	TRBV7-9	CASSRAEGRSSYEQYF	TGTGCCAGCAGCCGAGCGGAGGGCAGGAGCTCCTACGAGCAGTACTTC
-	TRBJ2-6	-	TRBV5-6	CASSLATASGANVLTF	TGTGCCAGCAGCTTGGCCACAGCGTCTGGGGCCAACGTCCTGACTTTC
-	TRBJ2-7	-	TRBV7-9	CASSYTASFSNEQYF	TGTGCCAGCAGCTACACAGCTAGCTTCTCGAACGAGCAGTACTTC
-	TRBJ1-5	-	TRBV2	CASSALGGAGQPQHF	TGTGCCAGCAGTGCGCTTGGGGGGGCAGGACAGCCCCAGCATTTT
-	TRBJ2-7	TRBD1	TRBV29-1	CSAFTGGGVSYEQYF	TGCAGCGCCTTCACAGGGGGTGGAGTCTCCTACGAGCAGTACTTC
-	TRBJ2-7	TRBD1	TRBV11-2	CASSPRQGGSYEQYF	TGTGCCAGCAGCCCCAGACAGGGGGGCAGCTACGAGCAGTACTTC
few	TRBJ2-5	TRBD1	TRBV29-1	CSSSDRVLQETQYF	TGCAGCTCTTCCGACAGGGTCCTACAAGAGACCCAGTACTTC
-	TRBJ1-1	-	TRBV13	CASSSGTEPEAFF	TGTGCCAGCAGCTCCGGGACGGAGCCTGAAGCTTTCTTT
-	TRBJ2-4	-	TRBV5-6	CASRVFKGRNIQYF	TGTGCCAGCCGCGTATTTAAGGGTAGAAACATTCAGTACTTC
-	TRBJ1-1	-	TRBV10-2	CASRGRSFVAFF	TGCGCCAGCAGGGGCAGGAGCTTTGTGGCTTTCTTT
-	TRBJ2-7	TRBD1	TRBV7-8	CASSFRDREERNYEQYF	TGTGCCAGCAGCTTCCGGGACAGGGAGGAGAGAAACTACGAGCAGTACTTC
-	TRBJ2-7	TRBD1	TRBV4-3	CASSHGTGSYEQYF	TGCGCCAGCAGCCATGGGACAGGCTCCTACGAGCAGTACTTC